This entry describes one T cell receptor beta chain. The junction departs from the called germline gene at one end, perhaps through a read error. This specimen comes from a study of T cell changes during pregnancy in multiple sclerosis. Measured with immunoSEQ multiplex PCR; TCRdb has only the in-frame clones, and not every one. This sample has about 70,000 clones, with around 92% found just once. Germline V gene lookup returns CDR1 SSHAT and CDR2 FNYEAQ (reference sequence). This CDR3 is 15 amino acids long. This chain uses TRBV7-7 with TRBJ2-1; 9 bases map to TRBD1. The specimen comprised CD8+ T cells from peripheral blood mononuclear cells, sampled in the third trimester of pregnancy. The sequence came from a female donor in good health, enrolled as a control in a pregnancy study. The CDR3 reads CASSSGTGNYNEQFF. The DNA of the CDR3 is TGTGCTAGCAGCTCCGGGACAGGGAATTACAATGAGCAGTTCTTC.